These 30 T cell receptor beta chains were sequenced from one sample in a study of response to subunit inactivated influenza vaccine. Via MiXCR, TCRdb re-called the RT-PCR reads, giving one row per CDR3 protein. Found here are about 180,000 distinct CDR3 sequences, 9.2% of them singletons; the top ten hold roughly a tenth. The input for sequencing was non-naive T cells sorted from PBMCs, taken on the day of vaccination. The receptors shown here come from a man in his fifties who received an inactivated influenza vaccine.

The table lists this clonotype with a few counts. The CDR3 sequence is CATSRDQRLDGGTNTQYF. CDR3 DNA: TGTGCCACCAGCAGAGATCAGAGGCTAGATGGGGGCACGAATACGCAGTATTTT. J is TRBJ2-3 and V is TRBV15; weak D call: TRBD1 (6 bases). The CDR3 contains 18 residues. Per the germline V gene, CDR1 is LNHNV and CDR2 is YYDKDF (reference sequence). V was trimmed by 0 bases and J by 7 bases, leaving 23 bases between them.

In this sample, this clonotype turned up a few times. This chain uses TRBV11-3 with TRBJ2-4; 15 positions match TRBD2. Germline CDR1 and CDR2: SGHNT and YENEEA. V shed 5 bases and J 5 bases; nucleotides not matched to a gene: 4. There are 16 residues in the CDR3. DNA for the CDR3: TGTGCCAGCAGCCCAGGACTAGCGGGAGGGGAAAACATTCAGTACTTC. It translates to CASSPGLAGGENIQYF. The variable domain in full, with the rest retrieved from reference TRBV11-3 and TRBJ2-4, is EAGVVQSPRYKIIEKKQPVAFWCNPISGHNTLYWYLQNLGQGPELLIRYENEEAVDDSQLPKDRFSAERLKGVDSTLKIQPAELGDSAVYLCASSPGLAGGENIQYFGAGTRLSVL.

As concerns this clonotype: A clone one base away is much larger, so this may be a read error. This rearrangement joins TRBV12-3 or TRBV12-4 to TRBJ2-5; perhaps TRBD1 as D (6 bases). The CDR3 covers 16 residues. The CDR3 reads CSSSADRRPLQETQYF. Here the CDR3 DNA reads TGTTCCAGCAGTGCCGACAGGAGACCGTTACAAGAGACCCAGTACTTC.

This clonotype was observed a few times. This chain links TRBV27 with TRBJ2-7; 10 nucleotides match TRBD2. Looked up from germline, CDR1 is MNHEY and CDR2 is SMNVEV (reference sequence). V shed 6 bases and J 5 bases; nucleotides not matched to a gene: 7. There are 14 residues in the CDR3. CDR3 in amino acids: CASSPRTSGNEQYF. The CDR3 DNA reads TGTGCCAGCAGCCCAAGGACTAGCGGAAACGAGCAGTACTTC.

This clonotype was seen ten or more times. V usage is TRBV4-3 and J usage is TRBJ2-3; 7 bases map to TRBD2. V lost 0 bases and J lost 7; bases outside the gene matches: 10. The CDR3 consists of 16 residues. The germline V gene has CDR1 LGHNA and CDR2 YSLEER. The CDR3 bases are TGCGCCAGCAGCCAAGATCGTGGCGGGAGTTTGAATACGCAGTATTTT. Residues: CASSQDRGGSLNTQYF.

In its sample, this clonotype was seen many times. J is TRBJ2-2 and V is TRBV7-2, with unresolved D. The ends were cut back, 3 bases at V and 4 bases at J, with 6 bases in the middle. The germline V gene encodes CDR1 SGHTA and CDR2 FQGNSA. The CDR3 totals 13 residues. CDR3 nucleotide sequence: TGTGCCAGCAGCTTGGCGTCCACCGGGGAGCTGTTTTTT. Its protein product is CASSLASTGELFF.

This clonotype was recorded at least ten times. The chain links TRBV4-3 to TRBJ1-5; 9 positions match TRBD1. The CDR3 has 17 residues. Germline V gene data show CDR1 as LGHNA and CDR2 as YSLEER. V lost 1 base and J lost 4; bases outside the gene matches: 8. The CDR3 DNA is TGCGCCAGCAGCCAAGGATATGTCGGACAGGGGAATCAGCCCCAGCATTTT. Translation gives CASSQGYVGQGNQPQHF.

This clonotype occurred many times. The chain joins TRBV12-3 or TRBV12-4 to TRBJ1-2, with 7 bases identical to TRBD1. The CDR3 length is 16 residues. V gave up 6 bases and J gave up 4 bases; unmatched junction bases: 14. Written as DNA, the CDR3 is TGTGCCAGCAGCCCAGGGACAGCGATTTCTACCTATGGCTACACCTTC. The encoded protein is CASSPGTAISTYGYTF.

The J gene is TRBJ2-2, the V gene TRBV18; D is unresolved. CDR3 size: 13 residues. Trimming removed 0 bases from V and 3 bases from J, with 2 bases in between. The germline gives CDR1 KGHSH, CDR2 LQKENI. The CDR3 nucleotides read TGTGCCAGCTCACCACCACACACCGGGGAGCTGTTTTTT. Protein: CASSPPHTGELFF.

A few counts support this clonotype. This chain uses TRBV12-3 or TRBV12-4 with TRBJ1-2; possible D gene TRBD1, 6 bases. This CDR3 comprises 13 residues. Trimming removed 1 base at V and 6 bases at J, with 9 bases between. In DNA, the CDR3 is TGTGCCAGCAGTTTAGGGGGGGACAATGGCTACACCTTC. Translation: CASSLGGDNGYTF.

At least ten counts were recorded for this clonotype. The chain employs TRBV7-2 and TRBJ1-1; D is uncertain. The CDR3 extends over 14 amino acids. V gave up 2 bases and J gave up 11 bases, with 18 bases separating them. CDR1 and CDR2 (germline): SGHTA, FQGNSA. CDR3 nucleotides: TGTGCCAGCAGCTTACCAACCCACAGATTGGGGGCTTTCTTT. Its protein is CASSLPTHRLGAFF.

This clonotype was observed at least ten times. The chain couples TRBV4-2 to TRBJ1-2, with 10 bases fitting TRBD1. Germline V gene sequence: CDR1 LGHNA, CDR2 YNFKEQ. The CDR3 has 15 amino acids. With V trimmed by 1 base and J by 7 bases, 6 bases remained unmatched. CDR3 bases: TGTGCCAGCAGCCAAGGCCGGGACAGGGGCGTTGGCTACACCTTC. Translated: CASSQGRDRGVGYTF.

V gene TRBV5-4 combines with J gene TRBJ2-3, with 7 bases identical to TRBD2. The CDR3 is made up of 16 amino acids. The J segment lost 3 bases and the V segment lost 0 bases, leaving 7 bases of the junction unmatched. The germline V gene has CDR1 SGHNT and CDR2 YYREEE (reference sequence). This CDR3 reads CASSLEGGRTTDTQYF. The DNA of the CDR3 is TGTGCCAGCAGCTTGGAAGGCGGGAGAACGACAGATACGCAGTATTTT.

In this sample, this clonotype turned up many times. The rearrangement uses TRBV14 and TRBJ1-1; the D gene is possibly TRBD1 (5 bases). V lost 4 bases to trimming and J lost 4 bases, with 13 bases between them. The CDR3 totals 14 residues. Germline V lookup: CDR1 SGHDN, CDR2 FVKESK. The CDR3, as DNA: TGTGCCAGCAGCCCCCCGGGGAGGGGCACTGAAGCTTTCTTT. Residues: CASSPPGRGTEAFF.

The chain uses TRBV29-1 and TRBJ1-2; 10 nucleotides agree with TRBD1. Germline V gene lookup returns CDR1 SQVTM and CDR2 ANQGSEA. With 4 bases clipped from V and 3 bases from J, the junction kept 11 bases outside the gene matches. The CDR3 is 16 residues long. The DNA for the CDR3 is TGCAGCGTTGCCCGGAGGCCGGACAGGGGGTACTATGGCTACACCTTC. Residues: CSVARRPDRGYYGYTF. Drawing the rest from reference TRBV29-1 and TRBJ1-2, the complete variable domain is SAVISQKPSRDICQRGTSLTIQCQVDSQVTMMFWYRQQPGQSLTLIATANQGSEATYESGFVIDKFPISRPNLTFSTLTVSNMSPEDSSIYLCSVARRPDRGYYGYTFGSGTRLTVV.

This clonotype was picked up many times. The chain employs TRBV28 and TRBJ1-1; D is uncertain. This CDR3 has 14 amino acids. Between the trimmed V and J ends, which lost 6 bases and 0 bases, there was a span of 11 bases. Per the germline V gene, CDR1 is MDHEN and CDR2 is SYDVKM. In DNA, the CDR3 is TGTGCCAGCAGGCCCAGACAACTGAACACTGAAGCTTTCTTT. Translating gives CASRPRQLNTEAFF.

This clonotype came up a few times. V is TRBV12-3 or TRBV12-4 and J is TRBJ1-6, with unresolved D. V dropped 6 bases and J dropped 6 bases, with 15 bases sitting between them. This CDR3 comprises 15 residues. This CDR3 is CASSLLGGSNSPLHF. CDR3 nucleotide sequence: TGTGCCAGCAGCCTCCTCGGAGGGTCTAATTCACCCCTCCACTTT.

This clonotype appeared a few times. The J gene is TRBJ2-3, the V gene TRBV27; perhaps D is TRBD1 or TRBD2 (5 bases each). The CDR3 runs 16 residues. The V end lost 6 bases, the J end lost 5 bases, and 21 bases lay between the germline ends. Germline assignment: CDR1 MNHEY and CDR2 SMNVEV (reference sequence). The CDR3 coding sequence is TGTGCCAGCAGGCTAGCTAGTTGGGGCCTGGGAGATACGCAGTATTTT. Protein: CASRLASWGLGDTQYF.

The chain joins TRBV7-2 to TRBJ2-2; D ambiguous. The CDR3 contains 14 residues. Germline V CDR1 and CDR2: SGHTA, FQGNSA. The V and J ends lost 5 bases and 3 bases respectively, with 10 bases between them. CDR3 in amino acids: CASSKNYDTGELFF. CDR3 nucleotides: TGTGCCAGCAGCAAAAACTACGACACCGGGGAGCTGTTTTTT.

This clonotype has just a few counts. The chain carries TRBV6-2 or TRBV6-3 and TRBJ2-3, with unresolved D. The ends were cut back, 5 bases at V and 4 bases at J, with 13 bases in the middle. Germline V lookup: CDR1 MNHEY, CDR2 SVGEGT. This CDR3 region has 14 residues. CDR3 region: CASSSWAAADTQYF. DNA for the CDR3: TGTGCCAGCAGTAGTTGGGCCGCGGCAGATACGCAGTATTTT.

This clonotype was seen at least ten times. The chain links TRBV7-6 to TRBJ2-4, with 7 positions matching TRBD1. The CDR3 spans 18 residues. CDR1 and CDR2 (germline): SGHVS, FNYEAQ. With 5 bases clipped from V and 2 bases from J, the junction kept 15 bases outside the gene matches. CDR3 in amino acids: CASSPLLGQEKTKNIQYF. DNA for the CDR3: TGTGCCAGCAGCCCCCTACTCGGACAGGAAAAGACCAAAAACATTCAGTACTTC.

The chain is built from TRBV11-2 and TRBJ2-5; 11 nucleotides line up with TRBD1. In germline, CDR1 is SGHAT, CDR2 FQNNGV. This CDR3 is built from 18 residues. V dropped 4 bases and J dropped 1; count of bases not matched to a gene: 11. In DNA, the CDR3 is TGTGCCAGCAGCTCACGGCGAGCCGGGACAGGGGGCCAAGAGACCCAGTACTTC. Amino acids: CASSSRRAGTGGQETQYF.

This clonotype has a handful of counts. The CDR3 nucleotides are TGTGCCAGCAGTGAATTTCCCTGGGGGGAGACCCAGTACTTC. This codes for CASSEFPWGETQYF. The chain links TRBV25-1 to TRBJ2-5; D is possibly TRBD1 or TRBD2 (5 bases each). With 1 base removed from V and 5 bases from J, the gap between germline ends came to 11 bases. The CDR3 spans 14 residues. From germline, CDR1 is MGHDK and CDR2 SYGVNS.

This clonotype was seen repeatedly, ten times or more. The rearrangement links TRBV12-3 or TRBV12-4 to TRBJ2-2; D is uncertain. The CDR3 sequence is 14 residues long. Trimming shortened V by 6 bases and J by 4 bases, and 12 bases separated the two germline ends. In DNA, the CDR3 is TGTGCCAGCAGCCCCCTACTGATCACCGGGGAGCTGTTTTTT. Translation gives CASSPLLITGELFF.

As for this clonotype: One junction end does not reproduce the germline sequence, and a read error may be involved. The J gene is TRBJ2-3, the V gene TRBV20-1; no firm D call. The length of the CDR3 is 13 residues. Germline V gene data show CDR1 as DFQATT and CDR2 as SNEGSKA (reference sequence). The CDR3 loop is CCAPDQFTDTQYF. The CDR3, as DNA: TGCTGTGCTCCAGACCAGTTCACAGATACGCAGTATTTT.

The V and J genes are TRBV29-1 and TRBJ1-2; tentative D call: TRBD1 (5 bases). Germline values: CDR1 SQVTM, CDR2 ANQGSEA. CDR3 length: 12 residues. V lost 4 bases and J 4 bases, leaving 10 bases between the germline ends. CDR3 sequence reads: CSVGRRAYGYTF. The CDR3, as DNA: TGCAGCGTTGGGCGCAGGGCCTATGGCTACACCTTC.

This clonotype was counted only a few times. J is TRBJ2-3 and V is TRBV6-6; maybe TRBD2 (6 bases). The CDR3 runs to 11 residues. Trimming removed 3 bases at V and 10 bases at J, with 8 bases between. Germline CDR1 is MNHNY and CDR2 is SVGAGI (reference sequence). CDR3 coding DNA: TGTGCCAGCAGTTATGGGGAGGCGCAGTATTTT. Its translation is CASSYGEAQYF.

CDR3 sequence reads: CSASTSGTQETQYF. CDR3 in DNA: TGCAGTGCTAGTACTAGCGGGACGCAAGAGACCCAGTACTTC. The chain uses TRBV20-1 and TRBJ2-5; 10 nucleotides line up with TRBD2. CDR3 length equals 14 residues. Looked up from germline, CDR1 is DFQATT and CDR2 is SNEGSKA (reference sequence). V was pared by 3 bases and J by 2 bases, with 3 bases of the junction left unmatched.

Points on this clonotype: Relative to the germline gene, one junction end is altered; a read error may explain this. V and J are TRBV6-2 or TRBV6-3 and TRBJ2-1; D is unresolved. The V gene's germline CDR1 is MNHEY and CDR2 SVGEGT. The CDR3 has 13 amino acids. The chain's CDR3 is CASSMGSYNERFF. In DNA form, the CDR3 reads TGTGCCAGCAGTATGGGCTCCTACAATGAGCGGTTCTTC.

This clonotype has at least ten counts. The chain employs TRBV5-1 and TRBJ2-5; 8 nucleotides line up with TRBD1. The CDR3 is 14 residues long. V shed 2 bases and J 2 bases; nucleotides not matched to a gene: 2. Germline V lookup: CDR1 SGHRS, CDR2 YFSETQ. CDR3 DNA: TGCGCCAGCAGCTTCGGACAGGGACAAGAGACCCAGTACTTC. Its protein is CASSFGQGQETQYF.